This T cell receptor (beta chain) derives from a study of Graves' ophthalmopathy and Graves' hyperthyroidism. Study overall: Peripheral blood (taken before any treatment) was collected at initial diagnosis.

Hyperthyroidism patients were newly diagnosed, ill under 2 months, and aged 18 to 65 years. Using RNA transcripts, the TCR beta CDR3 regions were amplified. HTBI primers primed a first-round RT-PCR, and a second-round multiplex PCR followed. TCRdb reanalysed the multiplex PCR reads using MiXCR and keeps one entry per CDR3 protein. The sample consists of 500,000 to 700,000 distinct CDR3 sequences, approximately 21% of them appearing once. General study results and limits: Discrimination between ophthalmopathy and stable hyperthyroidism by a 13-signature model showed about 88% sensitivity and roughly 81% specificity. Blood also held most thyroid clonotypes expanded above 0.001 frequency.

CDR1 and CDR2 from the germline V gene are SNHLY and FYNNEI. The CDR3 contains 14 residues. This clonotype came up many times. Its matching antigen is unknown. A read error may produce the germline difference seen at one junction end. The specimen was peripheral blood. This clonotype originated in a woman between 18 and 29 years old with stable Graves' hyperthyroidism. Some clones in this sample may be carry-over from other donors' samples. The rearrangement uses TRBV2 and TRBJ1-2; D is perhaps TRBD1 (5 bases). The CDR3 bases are TGTGCCAGCATCCTAGGACATCCTAACTATGGCCACACCTTC. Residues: CASILGHPNYGHTF.